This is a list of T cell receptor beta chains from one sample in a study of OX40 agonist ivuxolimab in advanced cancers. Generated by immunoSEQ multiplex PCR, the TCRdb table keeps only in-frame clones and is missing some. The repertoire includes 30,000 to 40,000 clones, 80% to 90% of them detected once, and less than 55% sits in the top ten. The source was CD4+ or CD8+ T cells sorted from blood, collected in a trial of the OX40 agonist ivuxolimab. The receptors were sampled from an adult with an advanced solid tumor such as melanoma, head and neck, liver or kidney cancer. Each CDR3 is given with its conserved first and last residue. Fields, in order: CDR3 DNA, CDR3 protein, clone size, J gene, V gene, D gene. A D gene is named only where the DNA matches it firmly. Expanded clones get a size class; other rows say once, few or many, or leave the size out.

CDR3nt: TGTGCCAGCATCGGCCGGGACTACAACACAGATACGCAGTATTTT
CDR3aa: CASIGRDYNTDTQYF
abundance: -
j_gene: TRBJ2-3
v_gene: TRBV27
d_gene: TRBD2

CDR3nt: TGCAGCGTTATTCGGGACAGGAGAAGTCGGTTAAACACTGAAGCTTTCTTT
CDR3aa: CSVIRDRRSRLNTEAFF
abundance: -
j_gene: TRBJ1-1
v_gene: TRBV29-1
d_gene: TRBD1

CDR3nt: TGTGCCAGCAGAACAGACAGGGGCCCCTACAATGAGCAGTTCTTC
CDR3aa: CASRTDRGPYNEQFF
abundance: -
j_gene: TRBJ2-1
v_gene: TRBV7-3
d_gene: TRBD1

CDR3nt: TGTGCCAGTAGTAAGCTGCGGGCGGGCACTAGCACAGATACGCAGTATTTT
CDR3aa: CASSKLRAGTSTDTQYF
abundance: -
j_gene: TRBJ2-3
v_gene: TRBV19
d_gene: -

CDR3nt: TGTGCCAGCAGCGGTAGCGGGGGGGGTCTAACCTACGAGCAGTACTTC
CDR3aa: CASSGSGGGLTYEQYF
abundance: -
j_gene: TRBJ2-7
v_gene: TRBV9
d_gene: TRBD2

CDR3nt: TGTGCCAGCAGCTTAGGCATCACAGATACGCAGTATTTT
CDR3aa: CASSLGITDTQYF
abundance: -
j_gene: TRBJ2-3
v_gene: TRBV7-8
d_gene: -

CDR3nt: TGTGCCAGCAGCGTAAACAGGAAAGACTATGGCTACACCTTC
CDR3aa: CASSVNRKDYGYTF
abundance: -
j_gene: TRBJ1-2
v_gene: TRBV9
d_gene: -

CDR3nt: TGTGCCAGCAGTCACGGGACGGCGCTAGGCCAGCCCCAGCATTTT
CDR3aa: CASSHGTALGQPQHF
abundance: -
j_gene: TRBJ1-5
v_gene: TRBV2
d_gene: -

CDR3nt: TGTGCCAGCTCACCTTGGACCCCTGACCAAGAGACCCAGTACTTC
CDR3aa: CASSPWTPDQETQYF
abundance: -
j_gene: TRBJ2-5
v_gene: TRBV18
d_gene: -

CDR3nt: TGTGCCAGCAGCTTAACGGGGTTTCTGGAGACCCAGTACTTC
CDR3aa: CASSLTGFLETQYF
abundance: -
j_gene: TRBJ2-5
v_gene: TRBV7-2
d_gene: -

CDR3nt: TGTGCCTGGACCGAAGGTTCTCTCACAGATACGCAGTATTTT
CDR3aa: CAWTEGSLTDTQYF
abundance: -
j_gene: TRBJ2-3
v_gene: TRBV30
d_gene: -

CDR3nt: TGCAGCGTTGAATTCCTGACAGGGTACTCCTACAATGAGCAGTTCTTC
CDR3aa: CSVEFLTGYSYNEQFF
abundance: -
j_gene: TRBJ2-1
v_gene: TRBV29-1
d_gene: TRBD1

CDR3nt: TGTGCCAGCAGCCTCGGGAGAACCGGGACGTCGAACACCGGGGAGCTGTTTTTT
CDR3aa: CASSLGRTGTSNTGELFF
abundance: few
j_gene: TRBJ2-2
v_gene: TRBV7-9
d_gene: -

CDR3nt: TGTGCCAGCAGCGTAAATAGCGGGGTTGGGAATGAGCAGTTCTTC
CDR3aa: CASSVNSGVGNEQFF
abundance: -
j_gene: TRBJ2-1
v_gene: TRBV9
d_gene: TRBD2

CDR3nt: TGTGCCAGCAGTTGGGGACAGGGCCCATCCTACGAGCAGTACTTC
CDR3aa: CASSWGQGPSYEQYF
abundance: -
j_gene: TRBJ2-7
v_gene: TRBV6-5
d_gene: TRBD1

CDR3nt: TGTGCCAGCAGCCCTACCCTGACCGGGGTCGGCGGCTACACCTTC
CDR3aa: CASSPTLTGVGGYTF
abundance: -
j_gene: TRBJ1-2
v_gene: TRBV9
d_gene: -

CDR3nt: TGTGCCAGCAGTCCCCGAAATTGGCAATCCCAAGAGACCCAGTACTTC
CDR3aa: CASSPRNWQSQETQYF
abundance: -
j_gene: TRBJ2-5
v_gene: TRBV28
d_gene: -

CDR3nt: TGTGCCAGCAGGGACCTCTCTGGAAACACCATATATTTT
CDR3aa: CASRDLSGNTIYF
abundance: -
j_gene: TRBJ1-3
v_gene: TRBV2
d_gene: -

CDR3nt: TGTGCCAGCAGCTTCGGGTCGCCGGCCTACGAGCAGTACTTC
CDR3aa: CASSFGSPAYEQYF
abundance: -
j_gene: TRBJ2-7
v_gene: TRBV11-2
d_gene: -

CDR3nt: TGTGCCAGCAGCTACCCGGGACTAGCTTACAATGAGCAGTTCTTC
CDR3aa: CASSYPGLAYNEQFF
abundance: -
j_gene: TRBJ2-1
v_gene: TRBV11-2
d_gene: TRBD2

CDR3nt: TGTGCCAGCAGTTTATACGGGGGGGGAGGGACAGATACGCAGTATTTT
CDR3aa: CASSLYGGGGTDTQYF
abundance: -
j_gene: TRBJ2-3
v_gene: TRBV27
d_gene: TRBD2

CDR3nt: TGTGCCAGCAGCGCCCCTCGGAGTGTAGAGCAGTTCTTC
CDR3aa: CASSAPRSVEQFF
abundance: once
j_gene: TRBJ2-1
v_gene: TRBV9
d_gene: -

CDR3nt: TGTGCCAGCAGCTTGGGACAGGGGGGGTACGAGCAGTACTTC
CDR3aa: CASSLGQGGYEQYF
abundance: -
j_gene: TRBJ2-7
v_gene: TRBV7-8
d_gene: TRBD1

CDR3nt: TGTGCCAGCAGCCAAGAAGTACTTCCCTTAGTAGGCCACGAGCAGTACTTC
CDR3aa: CASSQEVLPLVGHEQYF
abundance: -
j_gene: TRBJ2-7
v_gene: TRBV14
d_gene: -

CDR3nt: TGTGCCAGCAGTCCCACAGGGGAAAAGAACGAGCAGTACTTC
CDR3aa: CASSPTGEKNEQYF
abundance: -
j_gene: TRBJ2-7
v_gene: TRBV27
d_gene: TRBD1

CDR3nt: TGTGCCAGCAGTGGACAGGGGAACCTAGGCTATGGCTACACCTTC
CDR3aa: CASSGQGNLGYGYTF
abundance: -
j_gene: TRBJ1-2
v_gene: TRBV27
d_gene: TRBD1

CDR3nt: TGTGCCATCAGTGAGTCGATTTTAAGGGGGACCACCGGGACAGGGGATGGCTACACCTTC
CDR3aa: CAISESILRGTTGTGDGYTF
abundance: -
j_gene: TRBJ1-2
v_gene: TRBV10-3
d_gene: TRBD1

CDR3nt: TGTGCCAGCAGTTGGGGGATCACTGAAGCTTTCTTT
CDR3aa: CASSWGITEAFF
abundance: -
j_gene: TRBJ1-1
v_gene: TRBV6-6
d_gene: -

CDR3nt: TGTGCCAGCAGTTACGGGACTACGACAGATACGCAGTATTTT
CDR3aa: CASSYGTTTDTQYF
abundance: once
j_gene: TRBJ2-3
v_gene: TRBV6-5
d_gene: TRBD2

CDR3nt: TGCGCCAGCAGCCAAGGGGCGACTGAAGCTTTCTTT
CDR3aa: CASSQGATEAFF
abundance: -
j_gene: TRBJ1-1
v_gene: TRBV4-3
d_gene: -

CDR3nt: TGCGCCAGTGCTTGGGACAGGGGACAAACCGGGGAGCTGTTTTTT
CDR3aa: CASAWDRGQTGELFF
abundance: -
j_gene: TRBJ2-2
v_gene: TRBV5-1
d_gene: TRBD1

CDR3nt: TGCGCCAGCAGCCAAGGGGCCGAGACAGGGGTCTACAATGAGCAGTTCTTC
CDR3aa: CASSQGAETGVYNEQFF
abundance: -
j_gene: TRBJ2-1
v_gene: TRBV4-3
d_gene: TRBD1

CDR3nt: TGCGCCAGCAGCTTTCCTACGGGGGGCAGTCTATCCAAAAACATTCAGTACTTC
CDR3aa: CASSFPTGGSLSKNIQYF
abundance: -
j_gene: TRBJ2-4
v_gene: TRBV5-1
d_gene: -

CDR3nt: TGTGCCAGCAGTACGGGACAGGGACAGCCCCAGCATTTT
CDR3aa: CASSTGQGQPQHF
abundance: -
j_gene: TRBJ1-5
v_gene: TRBV6-5
d_gene: TRBD1

CDR3nt: TGTGCCAGCAGCAAATTAGAAGAAAAACTGTTTTTT
CDR3aa: CASSKLEEKLFF
abundance: -
j_gene: TRBJ1-4
v_gene: TRBV21-1
d_gene: -

CDR3nt: TGTGCCAGCAGCTTAGATTCTTGGGCTCAGGGTTCCATCCAAGAGACCCAGTACTTC
CDR3aa: CASSLDSWAQGSIQETQYF
abundance: -
j_gene: TRBJ2-5
v_gene: TRBV11-2
d_gene: -

CDR3nt: TGTGCCAGCAGCACCGAATTAGGGACCCAGTACTTC
CDR3aa: CASSTELGTQYF
abundance: -
j_gene: TRBJ2-5
v_gene: TRBV11-2
d_gene: -

CDR3nt: TGCGCCAGCAGCCAAGAGGGGACGCAGTATTTT
CDR3aa: CASSQEGTQYF
abundance: once
j_gene: TRBJ2-3
v_gene: TRBV4-3
d_gene: -

CDR3nt: TGCGCCAGCAGCCTTGACAGTGGGAACGTCCTGACTTTC
CDR3aa: CASSLDSGNVLTF
abundance: -
j_gene: TRBJ2-6
v_gene: TRBV4-1
d_gene: -

CDR3nt: TGTGCCAGCAGCCCAGTGGGCTACGAGCAGTACTTC
CDR3aa: CASSPVGYEQYF
abundance: few
j_gene: TRBJ2-7
v_gene: TRBV6-1
d_gene: -

CDR3nt: TGTGCCAGCAGCCTAGCCGTCGGGGCTGAAGCTTTCTTT
CDR3aa: CASSLAVGAEAFF
abundance: -
j_gene: TRBJ1-1
v_gene: TRBV7-8
d_gene: -

CDR3nt: TGTGCCAGCAGCGTCAGTGGAATGGGCTATGGCTACACCTTC
CDR3aa: CASSVSGMGYGYTF
abundance: once
j_gene: TRBJ1-2
v_gene: TRBV9
d_gene: -

CDR3nt: TGTGCCAGCAGCCCCTCATTTGTTATCGAGGGTCAGCCCCAGCATTTT
CDR3aa: CASSPSFVIEGQPQHF
abundance: -
j_gene: TRBJ1-5
v_gene: TRBV9
d_gene: -

CDR3nt: TGTGCCAGCAGTATAGGGGGTACTGGAAACACCATATATTTT
CDR3aa: CASSIGGTGNTIYF
abundance: many
j_gene: TRBJ1-3
v_gene: TRBV7-2
d_gene: -

CDR3nt: TGTGCCAGCAGCCAAGATAGCGGGGGAGCCTACGAGCAGTACTTC
CDR3aa: CASSQDSGGAYEQYF
abundance: -
j_gene: TRBJ2-7
v_gene: TRBV4-2
d_gene: TRBD2

CDR3nt: TGTGCCAGCGTCCAGGGACAGGGACTCTATGGCTACACCTTC
CDR3aa: CASVQGQGLYGYTF
abundance: -
j_gene: TRBJ1-2
v_gene: TRBV7-2
d_gene: TRBD1

CDR3nt: TGTGCCAGCAGCCCCTATAAGGCGGTGCACACCGGGGAGCTGTTTTTT
CDR3aa: CASSPYKAVHTGELFF
abundance: -
j_gene: TRBJ2-2
v_gene: TRBV7-3
d_gene: -

CDR3nt: TGTGCCAGCAGATGGGCGGAGGGCACTGAAGCTTTCTTT
CDR3aa: CASRWAEGTEAFF
abundance: -
j_gene: TRBJ1-1
v_gene: TRBV28
d_gene: -

CDR3nt: TGTGCCAGCGGAGGGGGATTGGGGCTTAATGAAAAACTGTTTTTT
CDR3aa: CASGGGLGLNEKLFF
abundance: -
j_gene: TRBJ1-4
v_gene: TRBV9
d_gene: -

CDR3nt: TGTGCCAGCAGCTTTGATCGGGCAGGCACAGATACGCAGTATTTT
CDR3aa: CASSFDRAGTDTQYF
abundance: -
j_gene: TRBJ2-3
v_gene: TRBV7-9
d_gene: -

CDR3nt: TGTGCCAGCAGTGAATTAGGGCCCACAGGGGGCATGGGGCCCCAGCATTTT
CDR3aa: CASSELGPTGGMGPQHF
abundance: -
j_gene: TRBJ1-5
v_gene: TRBV6-1
d_gene: TRBD1

CDR3nt: TGTGCCAGCAGCTTAGTAGTGAAGGGGAAGTACGGGGAGCTGTTTTTT
CDR3aa: CASSLVVKGKYGELFF
abundance: -
j_gene: TRBJ2-2
v_gene: TRBV7-6
d_gene: -

CDR3nt: TGTGCCAGCAGCGGAGCGGGGGTCTACGAGCAGTACTTC
CDR3aa: CASSGAGVYEQYF
abundance: -
j_gene: TRBJ2-7
v_gene: TRBV11-2
d_gene: TRBD2

CDR3nt: TGTGCCAGCGCCAAAGTGACCGGGGAGCTGTTTTTT
CDR3aa: CASAKVTGELFF
abundance: -
j_gene: TRBJ2-2
v_gene: TRBV9
d_gene: -

CDR3nt: TGTGCCAGCAGTCCCGCTGGGGGAGGGGCGGCCCAGTACTTC
CDR3aa: CASSPAGGGAAQYF
abundance: -
j_gene: TRBJ2-5
v_gene: TRBV6-1
d_gene: TRBD2